The T cell receptor beta chain described here comes from a study of T cells after yellow fever vaccination. Study summary: Any fraction with a low cell number was prepared using SMART-Seq v4 Ultra Low Input.

The 5'RACE template-switching step produced TCR cDNA and added a universal primer site and UMIs. TCRdb passed the 5' RACE reads through MiXCR, listing each CDR3 protein once. Of roughly 300,000 distinct CDR3 sequences in the sample, 8% to 9.5% were seen once. With regard to this clonotype: Its antigen is unidentified.

Study-wide findings and caveats: Abundant clonotypes from the bulk population could have been carried over as contaminants into FACS-sorted repertoires.

The CDR3 is made up of 15 amino acids. The germline gives CDR1 MNHEY, CDR2 SMNVEV (reference sequence). The trim removed 3 bases at V and 5 bases at J, leaving 8 bases unmatched. The genes are TRBV27 and TRBJ2-5; 8 nucleotides align to TRBD2. The starting material was PBMCs, obtained roughly 46 days after the first yellow fever vaccination. The TCR sequence derives from a young man who received the YFV17D yellow fever vaccine. The CDR3 reads CASSFEAGGVETQYF. In DNA form, the CDR3 reads TGTGCCAGCAGTTTTGAGGCGGGGGGTGTCGAGACCCAGTACTTC.